This T cell receptor beta chain was recorded in a study of cytomegalovirus exposure and HLA in healthy donors. The PCR ran on 60 Vbeta and 13 Jbeta primers. Data came from immunoSEQ multiplex PCR; TCRdb stores just in-frame clones and leaves some out. The sample holds around 140,000 clones, 70% to 85% seen once. This clone was counted between two and nine times. V was clipped by 4 bases and J by 5 bases; unmatched bases: 6. The germline V gene has CDR1 LNHDA and CDR2 SQIVND (reference sequence). CDR3 length: 15 amino acids. Sequenced sample: PBMCs. The receptor comes from a male donor in good health and CMV-seronegative. This sequence joins TRBV19 and TRBJ2-7, with 12 bases identical to TRBD1. CDR3 sequence (DNA): TGTGCCAGTAGTAGGCCCGGGACAGGGGGCCACGAGCAGTACTTC. As protein: CASSRPGTGGHEQYF.